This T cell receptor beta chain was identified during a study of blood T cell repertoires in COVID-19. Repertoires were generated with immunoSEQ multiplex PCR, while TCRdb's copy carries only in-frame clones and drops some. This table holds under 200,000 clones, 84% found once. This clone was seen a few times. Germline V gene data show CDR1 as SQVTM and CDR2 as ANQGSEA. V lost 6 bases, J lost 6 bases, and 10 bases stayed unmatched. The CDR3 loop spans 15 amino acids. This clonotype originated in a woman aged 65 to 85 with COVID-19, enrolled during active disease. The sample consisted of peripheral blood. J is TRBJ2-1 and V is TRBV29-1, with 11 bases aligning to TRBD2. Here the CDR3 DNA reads TGCAGCGTCCTTATCCCTAGCGGGAGGTTCAATGAGCAGTTCTTC. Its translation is CSVLIPSGRFNEQFF.